This is a list of T cell receptor beta chains from one sample in a study of shared clonotypes between healthy human individuals. Assay used: immunoSEQ multiplex PCR; TCRdb lists only in-frame clones, some missing. The sample shows over a million clones, about 76% of them seen only once. The sequencing sample was made of memory CD4+ T cells sorted from blood. Receptor source: a man in his late teens or twenties in good health. Both conserved end residues are part of each CDR3. D genes are given only for firm matches. For some rows the clone size is stated as once, few or many, or as a class when expanded; others skip it.

d_call: -; clone_size: -; v_call: TRBV11-2; cdr3_length: 15; j_call: TRBJ1-3; cdr3_nt: TGTGCCAGCAGCTTAGATCACACCTCTGGAAACACCATATATTTT; cdr3_aa: CASSLDHTSGNTIYF
d_call: -; clone_size: -; v_call: TRBV7-9; cdr3_length: 14; j_call: TRBJ2-5; cdr3_nt: TGTGCCAGCAGCTCCCTAGGGGGGCGGGAGACCCAGTACTTC; cdr3_aa: CASSSLGGRETQYF
d_call: -; clone_size: -; v_call: TRBV18; cdr3_length: 15; j_call: TRBJ1-3; cdr3_nt: TGTGCCAGCTCACCATCCAGAAACCAAGGAAACACCATATATTTT; cdr3_aa: CASSPSRNQGNTIYF
d_call: TRBD2; clone_size: many; v_call: TRBV30; cdr3_length: 14; j_call: TRBJ2-4; cdr3_nt: TGTGCCTGGGACTCCGGACTAGGGGAAAACATTCAGTACTTC; cdr3_aa: CAWDSGLGENIQYF
d_call: -; clone_size: -; v_call: TRBV5-4; cdr3_length: 15; j_call: TRBJ2-7; cdr3_nt: TGTGCCAGCAGCTTGGACCGACCTGGGGCGGTCGAGCAGTACTTC; cdr3_aa: CASSLDRPGAVEQYF
d_call: -; clone_size: -; v_call: TRBV11-2; cdr3_length: 14; j_call: TRBJ1-3; cdr3_nt: TGTGCCAGCAGCTTAGTGTCTGGCAAGGACACCATATATTTT; cdr3_aa: CASSLVSGKDTIYF
d_call: TRBD2; clone_size: -; v_call: TRBV11-2; cdr3_length: 15; j_call: TRBJ2-1; cdr3_nt: TGTGCCAGCAGCTCCCGACTAGCGGGGTACAATGAGCAGTTCTTC; cdr3_aa: CASSSRLAGYNEQFF
d_call: -; clone_size: once; v_call: TRBV29-1; cdr3_length: 13; j_call: TRBJ2-3; cdr3_nt: TGCAGCGTTCACAGCCCTTTCACAGATACGCAGTATTTT; cdr3_aa: CSVHSPFTDTQYF
d_call: -; clone_size: -; v_call: TRBV19; cdr3_length: 16; j_call: TRBJ2-5; cdr3_nt: TGTGCCAGTAGTATGATTCGGGGGGCGAAGGGAGAGACCCAGTACTTC; cdr3_aa: CASSMIRGAKGETQYF
d_call: -; clone_size: -; v_call: TRBV5-1; cdr3_length: 14; j_call: TRBJ2-3; cdr3_nt: TGCGCCAGCAGCTTGAGACCGGGGACAGATACGCAGTATTTT; cdr3_aa: CASSLRPGTDTQYF
d_call: TRBD1; clone_size: once; v_call: TRBV11-2; cdr3_length: 15; j_call: TRBJ2-7; cdr3_nt: TGTGCCAGCAGCTTAGTGGGGACAGGGGGCGACGAGCAGTACTTC; cdr3_aa: CASSLVGTGGDEQYF
d_call: -; clone_size: -; v_call: TRBV7-2; cdr3_length: 13; j_call: TRBJ2-7; cdr3_nt: TGTGCCAGCAGCTTATTCCAGTCCTACGAGCAGTACTTC; cdr3_aa: CASSLFQSYEQYF
d_call: -; clone_size: few; v_call: TRBV6-1; cdr3_length: 16; j_call: TRBJ1-1; cdr3_nt: TGTGCCAGCAGTGAAGGCGGTGCACGAATCATTTCTGAAGCTTTCTTT; cdr3_aa: CASSEGGARIISEAFF
d_call: -; clone_size: -; v_call: TRBV27; cdr3_length: 19; j_call: TRBJ2-1; cdr3_nt: TGTGCCAGCAGTCCATTCTTCGCTTTGGGCAGGGTTGTCCACAATGAGCAGTTCTTC; cdr3_aa: CASSPFFALGRVVHNEQFF